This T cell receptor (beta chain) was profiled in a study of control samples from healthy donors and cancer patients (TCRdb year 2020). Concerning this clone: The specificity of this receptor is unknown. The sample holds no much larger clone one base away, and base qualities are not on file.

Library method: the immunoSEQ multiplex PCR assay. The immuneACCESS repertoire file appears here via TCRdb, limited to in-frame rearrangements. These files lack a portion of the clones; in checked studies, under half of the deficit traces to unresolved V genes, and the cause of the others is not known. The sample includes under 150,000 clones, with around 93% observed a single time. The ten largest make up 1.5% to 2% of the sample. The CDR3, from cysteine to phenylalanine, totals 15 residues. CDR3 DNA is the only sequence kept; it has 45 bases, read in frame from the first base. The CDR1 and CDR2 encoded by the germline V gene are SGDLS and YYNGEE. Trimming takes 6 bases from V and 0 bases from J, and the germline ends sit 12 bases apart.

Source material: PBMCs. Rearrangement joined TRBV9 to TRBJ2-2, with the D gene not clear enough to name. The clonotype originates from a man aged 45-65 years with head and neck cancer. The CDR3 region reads CASTPNAANTGELFF. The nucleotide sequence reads TGTGCCAGCACCCCCAACGCCGCGAACACCGGGGAGCTGTTTTTT.